Listed below are T cell receptor beta chains from one sample, sequenced in a study of early T cells in non-severe SARS-CoV-2 infection. TCRdb called the 5' RACE reads again in MiXCR, with one record for every CDR3 protein. The profile shows roughly 50,000 distinct CDR3 sequences, approximately 7.5% of them singletons. What was sequenced was whole blood. Source of these receptors: an adult who was a healthcare worker with PCR-confirmed SARS-CoV-2 infection or an uninfected control (not recorded which). CDR3s include the opening cysteine and the closing phenylalanine or tryptophan.

J | V | CDR3
TRBJ2-3 | TRBV12-3/TRBV12-4 | CASSDAGTDTQYF
TRBJ2-1 | TRBV9 | CASSVGQGKVDEQFF
TRBJ1-1 | TRBV12-3/TRBV12-4 | CASRSHEVAEAFF
TRBJ2-1 | TRBV3-1 | CASSQDRVRTYNEQFF
TRBJ2-3 | TRBV12-3/TRBV12-4 | CASSLTGPTDTQYF
TRBJ1-5 | TRBV20-1 | CSASDRYNQPQHF
TRBJ1-2 | TRBV9 | CASSPRELDGYTF
TRBJ2-7 | TRBV20-1 | CSASGGGHEQYF
TRBJ1-3 | TRBV4-3 | CASSQDRGRLSGNTIYF
TRBJ1-3 | TRBV4-3 | CASSQASSSGNTIYF
TRBJ2-2 | TRBV20-1 | CSASGLNTGELFF
TRBJ2-1 | TRBV30 | CAWSVQPYNEQFF
TRBJ2-3 | TRBV5-1 | CASSEGLAGGPDTQYF
TRBJ1-1 | TRBV7-2 | CASSPGTGNPEAFF
TRBJ2-2 | TRBV29-1 | CSVGGVSGTGELFF
TRBJ2-3 | TRBV20-1 | CSARDPQLAVSTDTQYF
TRBJ2-4 | TRBV29-1 | CSVVYSTSGRAKNIQYF
TRBJ1-2 | TRBV7-9 | CASSLDTMGYGYTF
TRBJ2-2 | TRBV6-5 | CASRKQGRGDTGELFF
TRBJ2-3 | TRBV18 | CASSPSGGDTQYF
TRBJ2-7 | TRBV19 | CASAASGVYEQYF
TRBJ1-5 | TRBV20-1 | CSASGGVNQPQHF
TRBJ2-2 | TRBV27 | CASSSTGELFF
TRBJ2-5 | TRBV6-2/TRBV6-3 | CASSYPVADQETQYF
TRBJ1-1 | TRBV29-1 | CSVGSINTEAFF
TRBJ1-3 | TRBV18 | CASSLSQSSGNTIYF
TRBJ2-3 | TRBV20-1 | CSANEGDGTDTQYF
TRBJ1-2 | TRBV20-1 | CSASGTGFNYGYTF
TRBJ2-1 | TRBV7-2 | CASSLSPPGGYNEQFF
TRBJ2-3 | TRBV27 | CASSQDRGDTQYF
TRBJ1-1 | TRBV28 | CASSRTGMNTEAFF
TRBJ2-5 | TRBV18 | CASSPQTQETQYF
TRBJ2-3 | TRBV20-1 | CSVNGGTDTQYF
TRBJ1-5 | TRBV29-1 | CSSPGQGALGNQPQHF
TRBJ2-7 | TRBV18 | CASSPGQGYYEQYF
TRBJ1-5 | TRBV21-1 | CASSPQVEPQHF
TRBJ1-5 | TRBV10-2 | CASSVFEQPQHF
TRBJ1-3 | TRBV30 | CAWSGGISGNTIYF
TRBJ2-3 | TRBV6-1 | CASSERWQGRVVGTDTQYF